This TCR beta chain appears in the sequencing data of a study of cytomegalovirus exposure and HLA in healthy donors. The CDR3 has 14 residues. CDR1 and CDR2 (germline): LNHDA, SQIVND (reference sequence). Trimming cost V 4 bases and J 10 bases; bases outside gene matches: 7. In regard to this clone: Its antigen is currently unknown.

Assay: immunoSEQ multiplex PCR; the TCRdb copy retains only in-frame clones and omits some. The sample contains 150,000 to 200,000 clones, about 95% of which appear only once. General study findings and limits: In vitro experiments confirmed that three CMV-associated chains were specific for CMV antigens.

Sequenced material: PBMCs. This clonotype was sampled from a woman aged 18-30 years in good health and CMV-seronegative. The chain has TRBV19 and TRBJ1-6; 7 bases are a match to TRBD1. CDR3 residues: CASSTWDSASPLHF. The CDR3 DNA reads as TGTGCCAGTAGTACATGGGACAGCGCCTCACCCCTCCACTTT.